This T cell receptor (beta chain) is drawn from a study of early T cells in non-severe SARS-CoV-2 infection. TCRdb ran MiXCR on the 5' RACE reads and lists one entry per CDR3 protein. The profile covers about 97,000 distinct CDR3 sequences, with around 10% appearing a single time and roughly 4.5% taken by the ten largest. The V and J ends lost 4 bases and 6 bases respectively, with 14 bases between them. The CDR3 runs to 13 residues. CDR1 and CDR2 from the germline V gene are SQVTM and ANQGSEA. A few counts support this clonotype. The sequenced sample was whole blood, obtained at baseline. The V and J genes are TRBV29-1 and TRBJ2-3, with D perhaps assigned TRBD1 or TRBD2 (5 bases each). This clonotype was obtained from an adult who was a healthcare worker with PCR-confirmed SARS-CoV-2 infection or an uninfected control (not recorded which). CDR3 residues: CSVGGTLWDTQYF. The CDR3 bases are TGCAGCGTTGGGGGGACCCTTTGGGATACGCAGTATTTT.